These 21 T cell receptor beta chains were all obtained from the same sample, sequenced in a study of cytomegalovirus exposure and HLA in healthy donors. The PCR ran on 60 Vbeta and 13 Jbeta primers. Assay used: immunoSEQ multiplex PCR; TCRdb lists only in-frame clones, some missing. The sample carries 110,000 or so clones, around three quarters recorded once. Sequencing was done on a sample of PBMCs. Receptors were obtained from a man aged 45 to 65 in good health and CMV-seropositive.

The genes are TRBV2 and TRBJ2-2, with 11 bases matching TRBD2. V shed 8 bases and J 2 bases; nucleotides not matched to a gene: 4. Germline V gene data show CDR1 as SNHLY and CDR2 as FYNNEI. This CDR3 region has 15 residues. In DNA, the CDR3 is TGTGCCAGCGGTAGCGGGAGGGCCAACACCGGGGAGCTGTTTTTT. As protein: CASGSGRANTGELFF.

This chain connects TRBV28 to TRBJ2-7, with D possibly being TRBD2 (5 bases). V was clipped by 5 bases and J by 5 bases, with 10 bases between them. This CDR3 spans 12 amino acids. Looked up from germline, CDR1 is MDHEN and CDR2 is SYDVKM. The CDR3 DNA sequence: TGTGCCAGCAGTCAAGACGGGGACGAGCAGTACTTC. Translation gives CASSQDGDEQYF.

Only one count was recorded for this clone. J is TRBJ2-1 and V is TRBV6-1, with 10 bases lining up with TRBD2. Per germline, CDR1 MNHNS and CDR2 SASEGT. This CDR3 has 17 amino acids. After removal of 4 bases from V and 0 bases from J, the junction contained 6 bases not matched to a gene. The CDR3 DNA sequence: TGTGCCAGCAGTGCATTAGCGGGAGGACGCTCCTACAATGAGCAGTTCTTC. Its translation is CASSALAGGRSYNEQFF.

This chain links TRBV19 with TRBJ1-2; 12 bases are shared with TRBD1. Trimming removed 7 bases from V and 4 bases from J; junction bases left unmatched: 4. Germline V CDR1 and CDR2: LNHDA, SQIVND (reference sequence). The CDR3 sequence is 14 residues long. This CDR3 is CASMGTGGSYGYTF. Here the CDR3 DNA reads TGTGCCAGTATGGGGACAGGGGGCTCCTATGGCTACACCTTC.

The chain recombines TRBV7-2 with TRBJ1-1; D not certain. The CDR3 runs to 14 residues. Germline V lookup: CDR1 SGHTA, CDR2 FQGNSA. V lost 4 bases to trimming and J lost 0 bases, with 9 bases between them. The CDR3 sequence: CASSSQILNTEAFF. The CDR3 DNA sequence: TGTGCCAGCAGCTCCCAGATTTTGAACACTGAAGCTTTCTTT. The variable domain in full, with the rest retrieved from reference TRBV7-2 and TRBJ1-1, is GAGVSQSPSNKVTEKGKDVELRCDPISGHTALYWYRQSLGQGLEFLIYFQGNSAPDKSGLPSDRFSAERTGGSVSTLTIQRTQQEDSAVYLCASSSQILNTEAFFGQGTRLTVV.

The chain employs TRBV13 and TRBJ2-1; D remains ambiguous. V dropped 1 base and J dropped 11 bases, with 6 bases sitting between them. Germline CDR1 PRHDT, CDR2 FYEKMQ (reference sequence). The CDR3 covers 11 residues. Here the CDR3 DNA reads TGTGCCAGCAGCTTAGACAGAAAGCAGTTCTTC. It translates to CASSLDRKQFF.

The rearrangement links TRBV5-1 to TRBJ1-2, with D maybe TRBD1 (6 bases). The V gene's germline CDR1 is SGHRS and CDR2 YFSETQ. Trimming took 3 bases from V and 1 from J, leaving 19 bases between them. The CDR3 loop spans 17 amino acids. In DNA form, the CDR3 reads TGCGCCAGCAGCTCGGGACATCGACCGCCGAATAACTATGGCTACACCTTC. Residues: CASSSGHRPPNNYGYTF.

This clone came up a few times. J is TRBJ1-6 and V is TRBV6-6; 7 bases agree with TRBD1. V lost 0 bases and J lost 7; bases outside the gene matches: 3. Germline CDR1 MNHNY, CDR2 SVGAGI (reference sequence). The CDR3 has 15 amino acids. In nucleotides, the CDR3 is TGTGCCAGCAGTTACTCGGCCAGGGGGAATTCACCCCTCCACTTT. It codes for CASSYSARGNSPLHF.

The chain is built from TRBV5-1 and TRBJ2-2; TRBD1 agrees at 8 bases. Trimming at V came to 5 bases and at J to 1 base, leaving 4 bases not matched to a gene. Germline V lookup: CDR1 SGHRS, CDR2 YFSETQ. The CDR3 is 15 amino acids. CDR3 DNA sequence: TGCGCCAGCAGGACAGGGGTCCTGAACACCGGGGAGCTGTTTTTT. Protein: CASRTGVLNTGELFF.

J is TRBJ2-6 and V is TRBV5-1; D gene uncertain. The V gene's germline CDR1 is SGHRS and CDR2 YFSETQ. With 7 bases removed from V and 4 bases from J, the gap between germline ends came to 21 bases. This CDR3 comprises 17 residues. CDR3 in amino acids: CASSYPSTRGGANVLTF. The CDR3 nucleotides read TGCGCCAGCTCTTACCCCAGTACACGCGGCGGGGCCAACGTCCTGACTTTC. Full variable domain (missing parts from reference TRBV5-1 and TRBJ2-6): KAGVTQTPRYLIKTRGQQVTLSCSPISGHRSVSWYQQTPGQGLQFLFEYFSETQRNKGNFPGRFSGRQFSNSRSEMNVSTLELGDSALYLCASSYPSTRGGANVLTFGAGSRLTVL.

Here the CDR3 reads CASSGGPLNEQFF. CDR3 sequence (DNA): TGCGCCAGCAGTGGGGGGCCTCTCAATGAGCAGTTCTTC. The chain recombines TRBV10-1 with TRBJ2-1; maybe TRBD1 (6 bases). V was pared by 4 bases and J by 6 bases, with 10 bases between. The CDR3 runs to 13 residues. Germline V lookup: CDR1 WNHNN, CDR2 SYGVQD (reference sequence).

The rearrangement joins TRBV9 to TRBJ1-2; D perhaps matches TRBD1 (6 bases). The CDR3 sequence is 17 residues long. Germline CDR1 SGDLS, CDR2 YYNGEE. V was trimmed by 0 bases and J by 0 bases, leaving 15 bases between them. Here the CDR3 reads CASSVALQGSANYGYTF. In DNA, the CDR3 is TGTGCCAGCAGCGTAGCCCTTCAGGGGTCAGCTAACTATGGCTACACCTTC.

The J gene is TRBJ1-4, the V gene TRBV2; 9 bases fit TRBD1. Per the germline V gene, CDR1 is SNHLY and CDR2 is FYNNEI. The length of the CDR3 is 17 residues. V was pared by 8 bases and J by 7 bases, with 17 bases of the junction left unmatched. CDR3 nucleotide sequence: TGTGCCAGCGGGGGACAGGGTAGCGCGGGTATGGCTGAAAAACTGTTTTTT. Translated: CASGGQGSAGMAEKLFF.

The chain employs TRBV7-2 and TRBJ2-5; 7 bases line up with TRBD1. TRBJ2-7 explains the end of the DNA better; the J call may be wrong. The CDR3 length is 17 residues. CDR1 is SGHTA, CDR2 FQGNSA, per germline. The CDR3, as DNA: TGTGCCAGCAGCTTACCGGAGACAGGGTCTAGGTCGGGCGAGCAGTACTTC. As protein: CASSLPETGSRSGEQYF.

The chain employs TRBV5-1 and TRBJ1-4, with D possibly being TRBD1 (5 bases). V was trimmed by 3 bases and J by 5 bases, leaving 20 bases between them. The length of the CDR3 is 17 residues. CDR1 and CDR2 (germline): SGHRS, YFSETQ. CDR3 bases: TGCGCCAGCAGCTCCGGTGGCTCCGGAGGGACGAATGAAAAACTGTTTTTT. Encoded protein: CASSSGGSGGTNEKLFF.

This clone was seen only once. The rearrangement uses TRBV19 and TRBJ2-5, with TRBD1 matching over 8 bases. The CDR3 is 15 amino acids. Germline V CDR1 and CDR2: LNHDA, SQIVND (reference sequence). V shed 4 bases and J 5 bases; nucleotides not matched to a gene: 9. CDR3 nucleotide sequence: TGTGCCAGTAGTAGCGGCAGGGGGCGCGGGGAGACCCAGTACTTC. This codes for CASSSGRGRGETQYF.

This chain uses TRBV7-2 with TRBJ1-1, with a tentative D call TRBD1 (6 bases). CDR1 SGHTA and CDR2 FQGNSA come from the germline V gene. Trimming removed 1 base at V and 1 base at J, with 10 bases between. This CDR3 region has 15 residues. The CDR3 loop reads CASSLVGQGNTEAFF. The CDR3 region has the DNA TGTGCCAGCAGCTTAGTGGGACAAGGGAACACTGAAGCTTTCTTT.

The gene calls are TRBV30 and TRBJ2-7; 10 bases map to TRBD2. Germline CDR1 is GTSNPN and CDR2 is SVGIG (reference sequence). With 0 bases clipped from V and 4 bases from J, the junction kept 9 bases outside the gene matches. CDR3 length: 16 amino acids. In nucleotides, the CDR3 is TGTGCCTGGAGTGTACGATCTGTTAGCGGGAGGTACGAGCAGTACTTC. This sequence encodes CAWSVRSVSGRYEQYF.

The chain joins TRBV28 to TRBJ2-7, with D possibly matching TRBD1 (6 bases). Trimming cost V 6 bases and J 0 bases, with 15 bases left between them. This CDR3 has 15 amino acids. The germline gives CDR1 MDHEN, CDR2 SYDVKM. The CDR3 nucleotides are TGTGCCAGCAGGCCCACAGGGAGCAGCTCCTACGAGCAGTACTTC. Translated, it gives CASRPTGSSSYEQYF.

The CDR3 nucleotides read TGTGCCAGCACCCTGACAGGCGACATTAACTATGGCTACACCTTC. Translating gives CASTLTGDINYGYTF. The chain employs TRBV6-1 and TRBJ1-2; D is perhaps TRBD1 (6 bases). Germline CDR1 MNHNS, CDR2 SASEGT. The CDR3 is made up of 15 amino acids. With 7 bases removed from V and 1 base from J, the gap between germline ends came to 16 bases.

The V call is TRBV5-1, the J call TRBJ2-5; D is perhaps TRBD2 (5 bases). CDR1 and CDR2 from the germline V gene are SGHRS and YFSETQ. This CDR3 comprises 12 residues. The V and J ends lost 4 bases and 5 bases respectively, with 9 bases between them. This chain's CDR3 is CASSESGETQYF. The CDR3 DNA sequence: TGCGCCAGCAGCGAGTCGGGGGAGACCCAGTACTTC.